Shown below are 24 T cell receptor beta chains from a single sample sequenced in a study of blood T cell repertoires in COVID-19. This table comes from immunoSEQ multiplex PCR, and its TCRdb copy is limited to in-frame clones, with some not included. The data hold 150,000 to 200,000 clones, with approximately 87% observed a single time. The material sequenced was peripheral blood. The receptors were gathered from a young man with active or convalescent COVID-19.

The chain couples TRBV7-2 to TRBJ2-2; D is perhaps TRBD1 (6 bases). This CDR3 is 17 amino acids long. From germline, CDR1 is SGHTA and CDR2 FQGNSA. V was cut by 1 base and J by 2 bases, with 14 bases left in between. The CDR3 reads CASSLVVRTENTGELFF. As DNA, the CDR3 is TGTGCCAGCAGCTTAGTTGTTAGGACAGAAAACACCGGGGAGCTGTTTTTT. Drawing the rest from reference TRBV7-2 and TRBJ2-2, the complete variable domain is GAGVSQSPSNKVTEKGKDVELRCDPISGHTALYWYRQSLGQGLEFLIYFQGNSAPDKSGLPSDRFSAERTGGSVSTLTIQRTQQEDSAVYLCASSLVVRTENTGELFFGEGSRLTVL.

The V gene is TRBV5-1, the J gene TRBJ1-2, with 12 bases fitting TRBD1. The V gene's germline CDR1 is SGHRS and CDR2 YFSETQ. The CDR3 spans 17 residues. J gave up 2 bases and V 4 bases, and 9 bases lay outside the gene matches. Here the CDR3 reads CASSQGQGAIVNYGYTF. In DNA, the CDR3 is TGCGCCAGCAGCCAGGGACAGGGGGCGATTGTGAACTATGGCTACACCTTC.

This clone was found once. This chain uses TRBV5-6 with TRBJ1-1; no clear D gene. With 1 base removed from V and 0 bases from J, the gap between germline ends came to 16 bases. Germline V gives CDR1 SGHDT, CDR2 YYEEEE. The CDR3 has 17 amino acids. The CDR3, as DNA: TGTGCCAGCAGCTTGAAGGCAGGCTTCTACATGAACACTGAAGCTTTCTTT. Translated, it gives CASSLKAGFYMNTEAFF.

The chain joins TRBV4-3 to TRBJ1-1, with D unresolved. Trimming pared 0 bases from V and 0 bases from J, leaving 8 bases between. Germline assignment: CDR1 LGHNA and CDR2 YSLEER. The CDR3 covers 15 residues. CDR3 in DNA: TGCGCCAGCAGCCAAGATGTGCCGGTGAACACTGAAGCTTTCTTT. This encodes CASSQDVPVNTEAFF.

DNA for the CDR3: TGTGCCAGCAGTTCTCCACGAGATGCAACTAATGAAAAACTGTTTTTT. Translation gives CASSSPRDATNEKLFF. V gene TRBV25-1 combines with J gene TRBJ1-4; no clear D. CDR3 size: 16 residues. The germline V gene encodes CDR1 MGHDK and CDR2 SYGVNS. The V end lost 5 bases, the J end lost 0 bases, and 13 bases lay between the germline ends.

The V call is TRBV7-6, the J call TRBJ1-4; 9 bases match TRBD1. Per the germline V gene, CDR1 is SGHVS and CDR2 is FNYEAQ. V shed 5 bases, J shed 7 bases, and the junction held 5 bases outside the gene matches. The CDR3 runs to 14 residues. CDR3 DNA sequence: TGTGCCAGCAGCGCGGGACAGGGAGGTGAAAAACTGTTTTTT. Protein sequence: CASSAGQGGEKLFF.

The gene calls are TRBV6-5 and TRBJ1-5, with D uncertain. This CDR3 is built from 13 residues. Between the trimmed V and J ends, which lost 11 bases and 1 base, there was a span of 12 bases. CDR1 is MNHEY and CDR2 is SVGAGI in the germline V gene. This CDR3 is CAGGRASNQPQHF. In DNA, the CDR3 is TGTGCCGGAGGGAGGGCGAGCAATCAGCCCCAGCATTTT.

CDR3 loop: CASGREVVNTEAFF. DNA for the CDR3: TGCGCCAGCGGGAGGGAAGTGGTGAACACTGAAGCTTTCTTT. V usage is TRBV4-1 and J usage is TRBJ1-1; no reliable D call. From germline, CDR1 is MGHRA and CDR2 YSYEKL. The CDR3 spans 14 residues. The V gene lost 8 bases and the J gene lost 0 bases, with 13 bases spanning the gap.

The rearrangement links TRBV5-1 to TRBJ1-6, with 11 nucleotides matching TRBD1. V was pared by 3 bases and J by 8 bases, with 1 base of the junction left unmatched. The length of the CDR3 is 14 residues. Germline V gene sequence: CDR1 SGHRS, CDR2 YFSETQ. CDR3 region: CASSWGQGDSPLHF. CDR3 coding DNA: TGCGCCAGCAGCTGGGGACAGGGGGATTCACCCCTCCACTTT.

The chain recombines TRBV23-1 with TRBJ1-6; tentatively, D is TRBD1 (5 bases). TRBV23-1 is classed as an ORF, of uncertain function. The length of the CDR3 is 18 residues. V lost 2 bases and J 4 bases, leaving 18 bases between the germline ends. DNA of the CDR3: TGCGCCAGCAGTCAAAGGGGCGGAACAGCGAGATATAATTCACCCCTCCACTTT. It codes for CASSQRGGTARYNSPLHF.

This clone was detected a few times. The J gene is TRBJ2-7, the V gene TRBV5-6, with a tentative D call TRBD2 (6 bases). This CDR3 has 14 residues. Germline V gives CDR1 SGHDT, CDR2 YYEEEE. Trimming removed 4 bases from V and 7 bases from J, with 18 bases in between. The CDR3 DNA is TGTGCCAGCAGCCCCGGGAGCTCACCCCGGGAGCAGTACGTC. Its protein product is CASSPGSSPREQYV.

The V call is TRBV24-1, the J call TRBJ2-2; D perhaps matches TRBD1 (5 bases). The germline CDR1 and CDR2 sequences are KGHDR and SFDVKD. Trimming pared 4 bases from V and 6 bases from J, leaving 14 bases between. The CDR3 length is 15 residues. CDR3 coding DNA: TGTGCCACCAGTGACCCCCGGCAGGGCGCCGGGGAGCTGTTTTTT. Amino acid sequence: CATSDPRQGAGELFF.

The V and J genes are TRBV6-4 and TRBJ2-1, with TRBD2 matching 8 bases. J was trimmed by 8 bases and V by 7 bases; bases with no gene match: 10. The CDR3 contains 14 residues. CDR1 is MRHNA, CDR2 SNTAGT, per germline. CDR3 sequence (DNA): TGTGCCAGCAACCCCGGGGGGGATTCGCATGAGCAGTTCTTC. Amino acids: CASNPGGDSHEQFF.

This clone has only one observation. The CDR3 DNA follows: TGTGCCAGCAGCTTAGGAAGGGGGACGGGACAGAACAATGAGCAGTTCTTC. This codes for CASSLGRGTGQNNEQFF. This chain connects TRBV5-4 to TRBJ2-1; 7 bases are a match to TRBD1. The CDR3 covers 17 residues. The germline V gene has CDR1 SGHNT and CDR2 YYREEE (reference sequence). V was clipped by 2 bases and J by 5 bases; unmatched bases: 13.

This clone was seen only a few times. V is TRBV28 and J is TRBJ2-2, with no clear D. Germline V CDR1 and CDR2: MDHEN, SYDVKM. CDR3 size: 13 residues. Trimming removed 1 base from V and 3 bases from J, with 3 bases in between. The CDR3 sequence: CASSLSYTGELFF. DNA of the CDR3: TGTGCCAGCAGTTTATCTTACACCGGGGAGCTGTTTTTT. The variable domain in full, with the rest retrieved from reference TRBV28 and TRBJ2-2, is DVKVTQSSRYLVKRTGEKVFLECVQDMDHENMFWYRQDPGLGLRLIYFSYDVKMKEKGDIPEGYSVSREKKERFSLILESASTNQTSMYLCASSLSYTGELFFGEGSRLTVL.

V usage is TRBV28 and J usage is TRBJ2-1; 10 nucleotides line up with TRBD2. The CDR3 spans 16 residues. In germline, CDR1 is MDHEN, CDR2 SYDVKM. The V and J ends lost 4 bases and 0 bases, in that order; junction bases with no gene match: 3. Written as DNA, the CDR3 is TGTGCCAGCAGTTCGGCTAGCGGGGGCTCCTACAATGAGCAGTTCTTC. Protein: CASSSASGGSYNEQFF.

CDR3 loop: CASSQDFNQPQHF. The DNA for the CDR3 is TGTGCCAGCAGTCAGGACTTCAATCAGCCCCAGCATTTT. The chain uses TRBV6-6 and TRBJ1-5; the D is unclear. This CDR3 has 13 residues. Trimming left V 5 bases short and J 3 bases short, with 8 bases between. The germline V gene has CDR1 MNHNY and CDR2 SVGAGI (reference sequence).

V is TRBV29-1 and J is TRBJ1-1; 7 nucleotides line up with TRBD1. J was trimmed by 3 bases and V by 6 bases; bases with no gene match: 4. Germline V gene data show CDR1 as SQVTM and CDR2 as ANQGSEA. The CDR3 has 12 amino acids. The CDR3: CSVQGDDTEAFF. The CDR3 bases are TGCAGCGTCCAGGGGGATGACACTGAAGCTTTCTTT.

V usage is TRBV9 and J usage is TRBJ1-2, with D maybe TRBD1 (6 bases). CDR1 and CDR2 from the germline V gene are SGDLS and YYNGEE. The CDR3 has 14 amino acids. Between the trimmed V and J ends, which lost 0 bases and 4 bases, there was a span of 10 bases. In nucleotides, the CDR3 is TGTGCCAGCAGCGTAGACGGGACACTCTATGGCTACACCTTC. Translated: CASSVDGTLYGYTF.

This sequence joins TRBV5-1 and TRBJ1-2, with D maybe TRBD1 (5 bases). There are 14 residues in the CDR3. Germline lookup yields CDR1 SGHRS and CDR2 YFSETQ. V dropped 2 bases and J dropped 8 bases, with 16 bases sitting between them. The chain's CDR3 is CASSFVDSSGGYTF. In DNA form, the CDR3 reads TGCGCCAGCAGCTTTGTTGACAGCTCTGGGGGCTACACCTTC.

The chain combines TRBV10-3 with TRBJ2-7; 12 bases are shared with TRBD1. V trimming: 6 bases; J trimming: 5 bases; junction bases outside the gene matches: 8. The CDR3 is 15 amino acids. CDR1 ENHRY and CDR2 SYGVKD come from the germline V gene. The CDR3 spells CAIRRGQGAFDEQYV. The CDR3 region has the DNA TGTGCCATCAGAAGGGGACAGGGGGCTTTCGACGAGCAGTACGTC.

The rearrangement links TRBV4-2 to TRBJ2-6; TRBD1 matches at 9 bases. Trimming removed 2 bases from V and 3 bases from J; junction bases left unmatched: 11. Germline V lookup: CDR1 LGHNA, CDR2 YNFKEQ. The CDR3 contains 19 residues. The CDR3 region is CASSQMGQGFGFGANVLTF. In DNA form, the CDR3 reads TGTGCCAGCAGCCAAATGGGACAGGGATTCGGCTTTGGGGCCAACGTCCTGACTTTC.

This rearrangement joins TRBV13 to TRBJ1-2; D gene unclear. This CDR3 is 15 amino acids long. V dropped 5 bases and J dropped 3 bases, with 16 bases sitting between them. CDR1 is PRHDT and CDR2 is FYEKMQ in the germline V gene (reference sequence). The CDR3 loop is CASSLRGRPDYGYTF. The CDR3 DNA is TGTGCCAGCAGCCTCCGCGGGAGGCCGGACTATGGCTACACCTTC.

The rearrangement uses TRBV6-2 or TRBV6-3 and TRBJ1-1; D gene ambiguous. This CDR3 is built from 17 residues. The germline CDR1 and CDR2 sequences are MNHEY and SVGEGT. V was trimmed by 2 bases and J by 0 bases, leaving 16 bases between them. The CDR3 reads CASSYPEFRGMNTEAFF. DNA for the CDR3: TGTGCCAGCAGTTACCCCGAATTTCGGGGAATGAACACTGAAGCTTTCTTT.